The 9 T cell receptor beta chains in this list originate from one sample, sequenced in a study of blood T cell repertoires in COVID-19 (TCRdb year 2020). Library construction relied on the immunoSEQ multiplex PCR assay. What TCRdb holds here is the immuneACCESS table cut down to in-frame rearrangements. Part of the clones is not present; checked against another copy, under half of the missing clones reflect an unresolved V gene, and the others are unexplained. The sample records 60,000 to 70,000 clones, over 80% of which are singletons. About two fifths of the sample is taken by the ten largest. The source material was peripheral blood. All receptors derive from a human donor in a cohort sampled during active COVID-19.

The chain carries TRBV18 and TRBJ1-1; weak D call: TRBD1 (6 bases). V lost 2 bases and J lost 1, with 14 bases in between. This CDR3 is 16 amino acids long. The germline gives CDR1 KGHSH, CDR2 LQKENI. The chain's CDR3 is CASSPLLPGANTEAFF. The CDR3 DNA reads as TGTGCCAGCTCACCATTACTCCCAGGGGCGAACACTGAAGCTTTCTTT. The full variable domain, rest sourced from reference TRBV18 and TRBJ1-1, is NAGVMQNPRHLVRRRGQEARLRCSPMKGHSHVYWYRQLPEEGLKFMVYLQKENIIDESGMPKERFSAEFPKEGPSILRIQQVVRGDSAAYFCASSPLLPGANTEAFFGQGTRLTVV.

V usage is TRBV27 and J usage is TRBJ1-5; D is undetermined. This CDR3 contains 15 residues. V lost 0 bases and J 2 bases, leaving 8 bases between the germline ends. Germline loops: CDR1 MNHEY, CDR2 SMNVEV (reference sequence). Written as DNA, the CDR3 is TGTGCCAGCAGTTTATCGGGCGGGCGCAATCAGCCCCAGCATTTT. This gives the protein CASSLSGGRNQPQHF.

This chain connects TRBV27 to TRBJ2-1; TRBD1 aligns across 11 bases. The V and J ends lost 3 bases and 5 bases, in that order; junction bases with no gene match: 6. The CDR3 loop spans 16 amino acids. The germline V gene has CDR1 MNHEY and CDR2 SMNVEV (reference sequence). CDR3 in amino acids: CASSLDRGHRDNEQFF. The CDR3 DNA is TGTGCCAGCAGTTTGGACAGGGGGCACCGGGACAATGAGCAGTTCTTC.

The V call is TRBV18, the J call TRBJ1-3; D might be TRBD1 (6 bases). Deletions cut 6 bases from V and 2 bases from J, with 17 bases between. Per the germline V gene, CDR1 is KGHSH and CDR2 is LQKENI. CDR3 length equals 16 residues. The CDR3 coding sequence is TGTGCCAGCTCGCCGGCGGGGGGCCAGGCTGGAAACACCATATATTTT. Amino acids: CASSPAGGQAGNTIYF. Together with reference TRBV18 and TRBJ1-3, the CDR3 gives the full variable domain: NAGVMQNPRHLVRRRGQEARLRCSPMKGHSHVYWYRQLPEEGLKFMVYLQKENIIDESGMPKERFSAEFPKEGPSILRIQQVVRGDSAAYFCASSPAGGQAGNTIYFGEGSWLTVV.

The chain employs TRBV4-1 and TRBJ2-7, with TRBD1 matching over 7 bases. The J segment lost 2 bases and the V segment lost 6 bases, leaving 4 bases of the junction unmatched. CDR3 length: 13 residues. Germline-derived CDR1 and CDR2 are MGHRA and YSYEKL. The CDR3 reads CASSRGQAYEQYF. In DNA form, the CDR3 reads TGCGCCAGCAGTCGCGGACAGGCCTACGAGCAGTACTTC.

The rearrangement uses TRBV30 and TRBJ2-5; possibly TRBD2 for D (7 bases). The V gene lost 0 bases and the J gene lost 4 bases, with 18 bases spanning the gap. Germline V lookup: CDR1 GTSNPN, CDR2 SVGIG (reference sequence). The CDR3 spans 16 residues. CDR3 region: CAWSVVGGPGRETQYF. DNA for the CDR3: TGTGCCTGGAGTGTGGTCGGGGGGCCGGGTAGAGAGACCCAGTACTTC. Drawing the rest from reference TRBV30 and TRBJ2-5, the complete variable domain is SQTIHQWPATLVQPVGSPLSLECTVEGTSNPNLYWYRQAAGRGLQLLFYSVGIGQISSEVPQNLSASRPQDRQFILSSKKLLLSDSGFYLCAWSVVGGPGRETQYFGPGTRLLVL.

The chain uses TRBV14 and TRBJ2-1, with 10 bases fitting TRBD1. CDR1 SGHDN and CDR2 FVKESK come from the germline V gene. The CDR3 is 14 residues long. V lost 4 bases, J lost 10 bases, and 7 bases stayed unmatched. The CDR3 is CASSPSTGGWEQFF. In DNA, the CDR3 is TGTGCCAGCAGCCCTTCGACAGGGGGCTGGGAGCAGTTCTTC.

The rearrangement joins TRBV28 to TRBJ2-1; 10 bases are shared with TRBD1. This CDR3 has 15 residues. Trimming took 6 bases from V and 2 from J; bases not matched to a gene: 4. Per germline, CDR1 MDHEN and CDR2 SYDVKM. In DNA form, the CDR3 reads TGTGCCAGCAGGGGACAGGGGAGCACCTACAATGAGCAGTTCTTC. This codes for CASRGQGSTYNEQFF.

This CDR3 is CASSEDPDEQFF. The CDR3 nucleotides are TGTGCCAGCAGTGAAGATCCCGATGAGCAGTTCTTC. V and J are TRBV6-1 and TRBJ2-1; no clear D. Trimming stripped 1 base from V and 8 bases from J, with 6 bases between. CDR1 is MNHNS, CDR2 SASEGT, per germline. This CDR3 region has 12 residues.